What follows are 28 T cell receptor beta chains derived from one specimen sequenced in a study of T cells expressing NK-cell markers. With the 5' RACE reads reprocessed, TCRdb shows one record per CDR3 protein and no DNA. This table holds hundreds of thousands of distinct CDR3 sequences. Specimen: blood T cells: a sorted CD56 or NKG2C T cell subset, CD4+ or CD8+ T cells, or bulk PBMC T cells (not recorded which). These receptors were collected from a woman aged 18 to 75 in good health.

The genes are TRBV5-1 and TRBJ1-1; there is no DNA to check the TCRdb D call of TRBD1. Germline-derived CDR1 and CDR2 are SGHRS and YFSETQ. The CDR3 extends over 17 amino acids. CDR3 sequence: CASSDGLGGHLNTEAFF.

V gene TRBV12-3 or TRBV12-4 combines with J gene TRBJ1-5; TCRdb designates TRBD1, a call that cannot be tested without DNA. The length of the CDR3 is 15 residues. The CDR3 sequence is CASSLGQGSFQPQHF.

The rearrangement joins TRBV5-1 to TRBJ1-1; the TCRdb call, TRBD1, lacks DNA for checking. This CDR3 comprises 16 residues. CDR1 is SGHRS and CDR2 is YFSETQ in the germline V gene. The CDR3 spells CASREHDRSTYTEAFF.

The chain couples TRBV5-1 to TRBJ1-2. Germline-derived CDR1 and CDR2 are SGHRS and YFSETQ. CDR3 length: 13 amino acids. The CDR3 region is CASSLGVNYGYTF.

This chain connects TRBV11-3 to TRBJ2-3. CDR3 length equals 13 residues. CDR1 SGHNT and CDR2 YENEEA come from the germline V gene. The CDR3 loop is CASSLVLTDTQYF.

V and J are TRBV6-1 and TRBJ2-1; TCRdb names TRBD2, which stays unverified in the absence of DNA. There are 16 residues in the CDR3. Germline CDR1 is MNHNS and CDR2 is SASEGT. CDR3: CASSTPRGGAYNEQFF.

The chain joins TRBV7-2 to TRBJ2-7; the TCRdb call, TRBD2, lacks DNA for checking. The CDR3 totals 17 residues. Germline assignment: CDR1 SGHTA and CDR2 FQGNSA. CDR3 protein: CASSPGLLAGTIDEQYF. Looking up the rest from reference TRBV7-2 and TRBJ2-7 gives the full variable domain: GAGVSQSPSNKVTEKGKDVELRCDPISGHTALYWYRQSLGQGLEFLIYFQGNSAPDKSGLPSDRFSAERTGGSVSTLTIQRTQQEDSAVYLCASSPGLLAGTIDEQYFGPGTRLTVT.

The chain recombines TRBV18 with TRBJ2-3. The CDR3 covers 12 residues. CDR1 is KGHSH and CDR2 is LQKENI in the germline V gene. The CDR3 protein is CASSPRADTQYF.

CDR3 sequence reads: CASSSGLGGYTF. This chain uses TRBV7-9 with TRBJ1-2. The CDR3 is made up of 12 amino acids. In germline, CDR1 is SEHNR, CDR2 FQNEAQ (reference sequence).

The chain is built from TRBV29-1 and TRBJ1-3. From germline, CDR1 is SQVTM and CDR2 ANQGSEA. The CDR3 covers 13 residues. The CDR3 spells CSVAGRLGNTIYF.

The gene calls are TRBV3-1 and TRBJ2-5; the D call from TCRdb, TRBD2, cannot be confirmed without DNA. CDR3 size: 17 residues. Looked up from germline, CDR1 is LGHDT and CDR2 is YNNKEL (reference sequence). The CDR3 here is CASSQELLAGGGETQYF.

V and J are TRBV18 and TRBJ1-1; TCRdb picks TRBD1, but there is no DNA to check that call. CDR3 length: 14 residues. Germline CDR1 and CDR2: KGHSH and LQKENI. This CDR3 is CASSPGRMNTEAFF.

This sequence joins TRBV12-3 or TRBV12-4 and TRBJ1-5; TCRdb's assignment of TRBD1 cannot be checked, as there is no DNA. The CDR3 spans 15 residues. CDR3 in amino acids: CASGPQGNSNQPQHF.

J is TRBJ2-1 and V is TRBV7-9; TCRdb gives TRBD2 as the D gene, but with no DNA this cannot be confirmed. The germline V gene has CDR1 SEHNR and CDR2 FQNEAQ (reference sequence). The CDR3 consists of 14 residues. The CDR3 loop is CASSHTSLAGDQFF.

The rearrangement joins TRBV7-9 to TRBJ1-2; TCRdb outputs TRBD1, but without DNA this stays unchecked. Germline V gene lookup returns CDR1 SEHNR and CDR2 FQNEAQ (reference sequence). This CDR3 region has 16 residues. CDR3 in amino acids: CASSLDGRTYAYGYTF.

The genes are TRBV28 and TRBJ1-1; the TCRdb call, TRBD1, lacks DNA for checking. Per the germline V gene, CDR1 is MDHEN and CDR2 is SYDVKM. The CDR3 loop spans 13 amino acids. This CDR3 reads CASSLYGRGEAFF.

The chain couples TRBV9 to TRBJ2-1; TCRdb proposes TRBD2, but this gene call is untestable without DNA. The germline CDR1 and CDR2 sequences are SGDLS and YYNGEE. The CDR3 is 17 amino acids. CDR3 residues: CASSVGSGTSSYNEQFF.

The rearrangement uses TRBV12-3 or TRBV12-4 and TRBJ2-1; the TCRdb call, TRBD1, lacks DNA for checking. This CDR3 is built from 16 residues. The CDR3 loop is CASSLSIGAGEDEQFF.

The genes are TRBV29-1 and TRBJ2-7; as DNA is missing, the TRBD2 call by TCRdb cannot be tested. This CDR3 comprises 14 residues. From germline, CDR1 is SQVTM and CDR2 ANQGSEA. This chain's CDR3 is CSVDEAGGSYEQYF.

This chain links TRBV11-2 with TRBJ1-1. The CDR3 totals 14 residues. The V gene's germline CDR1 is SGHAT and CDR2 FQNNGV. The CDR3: CASSLDLRNTEAFF.

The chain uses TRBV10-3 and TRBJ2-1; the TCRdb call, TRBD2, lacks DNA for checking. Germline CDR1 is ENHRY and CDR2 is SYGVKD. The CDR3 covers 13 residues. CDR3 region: CATARLDDNEQFF.

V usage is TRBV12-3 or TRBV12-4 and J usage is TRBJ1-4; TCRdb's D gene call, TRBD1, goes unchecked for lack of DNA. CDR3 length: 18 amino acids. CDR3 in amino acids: CASSGSTGMGTKTGKLFF.

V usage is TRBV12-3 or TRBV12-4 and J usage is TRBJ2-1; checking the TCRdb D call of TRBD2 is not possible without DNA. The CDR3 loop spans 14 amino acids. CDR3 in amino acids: CAIHVGPSYNEQFF.

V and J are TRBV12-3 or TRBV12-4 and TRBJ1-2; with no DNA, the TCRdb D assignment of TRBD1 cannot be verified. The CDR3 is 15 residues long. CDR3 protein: CASSVGGGARYGYTF.

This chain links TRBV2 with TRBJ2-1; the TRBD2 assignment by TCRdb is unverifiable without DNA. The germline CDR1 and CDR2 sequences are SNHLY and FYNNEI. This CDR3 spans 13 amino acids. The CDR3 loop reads CASSGGSGRVKFF.

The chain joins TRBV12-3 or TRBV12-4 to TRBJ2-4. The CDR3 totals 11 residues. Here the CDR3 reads CASSTRNIQYF.

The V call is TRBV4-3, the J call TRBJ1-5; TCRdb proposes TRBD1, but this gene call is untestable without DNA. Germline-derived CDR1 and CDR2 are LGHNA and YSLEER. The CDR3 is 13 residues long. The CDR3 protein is CASSQAGAAPQHF.

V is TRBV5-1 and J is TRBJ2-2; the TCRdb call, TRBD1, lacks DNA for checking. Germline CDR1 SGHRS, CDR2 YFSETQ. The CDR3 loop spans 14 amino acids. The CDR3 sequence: CASSRTGNAGELFF.